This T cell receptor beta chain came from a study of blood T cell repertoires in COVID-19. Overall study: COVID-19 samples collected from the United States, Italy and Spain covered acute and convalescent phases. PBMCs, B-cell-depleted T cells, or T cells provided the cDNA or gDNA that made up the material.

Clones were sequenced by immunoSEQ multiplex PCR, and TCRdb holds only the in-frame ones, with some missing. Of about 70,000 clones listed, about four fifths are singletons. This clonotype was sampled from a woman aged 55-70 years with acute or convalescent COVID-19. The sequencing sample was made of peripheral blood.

This CDR3 is CASSLPGSGAGTDTQYF. The DNA for the CDR3 is TGTGCCAGTAGTCTCCCGGGGAGCGGGGCGGGCACAGATACGCAGTATTTT. The rearrangement links TRBV19 to TRBJ2-3; 7 bases map to TRBD2. The germline CDR1 and CDR2 sequences are LNHDA and SQIVND (reference sequence). The CDR3 is made up of 17 amino acids. Germline trimming cut 5 bases from V and 1 base from J; bases unmatched to any gene: 12. Supplemented by reference TRBV19 and TRBJ2-3, the full variable domain reads DGGITQSPKYLFRKEGQNVTLSCEQNLNHDAMYWYRQDPGQGLRLIYYSQIVNDFQKGDIAEGYSVSREKKESFPLTVTSAQKNPTAFYLCASSLPGSGAGTDTQYFGPGTRLTVL.